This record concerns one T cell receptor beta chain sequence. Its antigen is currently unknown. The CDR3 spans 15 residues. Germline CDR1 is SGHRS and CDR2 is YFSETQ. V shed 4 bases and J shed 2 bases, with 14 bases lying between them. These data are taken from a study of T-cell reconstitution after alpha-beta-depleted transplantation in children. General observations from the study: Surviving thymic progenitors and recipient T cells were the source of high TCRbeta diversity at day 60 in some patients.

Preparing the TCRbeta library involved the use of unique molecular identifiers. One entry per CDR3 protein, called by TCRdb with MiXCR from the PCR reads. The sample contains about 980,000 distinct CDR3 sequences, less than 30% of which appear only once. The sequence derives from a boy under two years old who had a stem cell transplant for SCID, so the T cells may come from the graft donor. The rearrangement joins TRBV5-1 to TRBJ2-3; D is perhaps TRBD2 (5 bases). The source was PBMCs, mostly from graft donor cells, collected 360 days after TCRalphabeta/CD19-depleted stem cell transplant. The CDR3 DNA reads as TGCGCCAGCAGCCCCGACGGGGTATTCACAGATACGCAGTATTTT. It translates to CASSPDGVFTDTQYF.